This is a list of T cell receptor beta chains from one sample in a study of blood T cell repertoires in COVID-19. Assay used: immunoSEQ multiplex PCR; TCRdb lists only in-frame clones, some missing. The sample carries 85,000 to 120,000 clones, about 85% recorded once. The sequenced sample was peripheral blood. The receptor source for this set is a man aged 50 or older with active COVID-19. Each CDR3 is given with its conserved first and last residue. D genes are given only for firm matches. Where a row states a size, it is once, few, many or the class of an expanded clone; other rows omit it.

j_call	cdr3_length	d_call	clone_size	v_call	cdr3_nt	cdr3_aa
TRBJ2-3	16	TRBD2	NA	TRBV6-1	TGTGCCAGCAGTGAAGAAAGACTAGCGGGGGGAGATACGCAGTATTTT	CASSEERLAGGDTQYF
TRBJ2-7	14	NA	NA	TRBV5-6	TGTGCCAGCAGTTCGGACAGAGACTCCTACGAGCAGTACTTC	CASSSDRDSYEQYF
TRBJ2-2	14	TRBD2	NA	TRBV7-3	TGTGCCAGCAGCTCCCGGGGGGGACCCGGGGAGCTGTTTTTT	CASSSRGGPGELFF
TRBJ2-4	14	NA	many	TRBV2	TGTGCCAGCAGTACAGATCTAGCCAAAAACATTCAGTACTTC	CASSTDLAKNIQYF
TRBJ1-6	13	NA	NA	TRBV19	TGTGCCAGTAGTGGACAAGTGGACTCACCCCTCCACTTT	CASSGQVDSPLHF
TRBJ1-1	13	TRBD1	NA	TRBV4-1	TGCGCCAGCAGCCACACAGGGGGCACTGAAGCTTTCTTT	CASSHTGGTEAFF
TRBJ2-7	12	NA	NA	TRBV2	TGTGCCAGCAGGATTGGAGTCTACGAGCAGTACTTC	CASRIGVYEQYF
TRBJ2-7	15	TRBD2	NA	TRBV3-1/TRBV3-2	TGTGCCAGCAGCCAAGTCCTAGCGGCTGGTAACGAGCAGTACTTC	CASSQVLAAGNEQYF
TRBJ1-2	13	TRBD1	NA	TRBV24-1	TGTGCCACCAGTGAAAGACAGGGTTCAGGCTACACCTTC	CATSERQGSGYTF
TRBJ1-3	15	NA	NA	TRBV18	TGTGCCAGCTCACCACCGGGGGCCGCCGGAGACACCATATATTTT	CASSPPGAAGDTIYF
TRBJ2-5	13	NA	NA	TRBV28	TGTGCCAGCAGTCCAGGGTTGGGGGAGACCCAGTACTTC	CASSPGLGETQYF
TRBJ1-5	15	NA	NA	TRBV24-1	TGTGCCACCAGTGATTTAGTAAGACTGGATCAGCCCCAGCATTTT	CATSDLVRLDQPQHF